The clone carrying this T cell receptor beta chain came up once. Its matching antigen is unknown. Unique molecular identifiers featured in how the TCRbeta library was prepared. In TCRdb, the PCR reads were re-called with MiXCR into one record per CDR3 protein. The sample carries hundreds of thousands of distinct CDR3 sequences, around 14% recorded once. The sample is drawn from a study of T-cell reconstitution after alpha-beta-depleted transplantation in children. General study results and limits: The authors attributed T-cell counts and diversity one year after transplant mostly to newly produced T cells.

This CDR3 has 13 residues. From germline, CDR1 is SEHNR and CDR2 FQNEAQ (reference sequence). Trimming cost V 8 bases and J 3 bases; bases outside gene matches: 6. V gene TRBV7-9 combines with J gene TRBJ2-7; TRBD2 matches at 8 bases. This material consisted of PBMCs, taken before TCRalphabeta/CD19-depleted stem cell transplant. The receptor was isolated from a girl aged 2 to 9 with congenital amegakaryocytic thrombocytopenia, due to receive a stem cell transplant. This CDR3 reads CASSGTRYYEQYF. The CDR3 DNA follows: TGTGCCAGCTCCGGGACTAGATACTACGAGCAGTACTTC.